Shown below are 8 T cell receptor beta chains from a single sample sequenced in a study of vaccination and CD4 T cells after COVID-19. The Oncomine TCR Beta short-read assay was applied to DNA of cultured CD4+ T cells. TCRdb recomputed calls from the PCR reads with MiXCR, one row per CDR3 protein. The sample lists around 25,000 distinct CDR3 sequences; more than 25% were seen once. Time point indicated: late sampling 161 to 241 days after vaccination in a few convalescent patients. Treatment reported: roughly 10-day PBMC culture with coronavirus spike peptide pools or control peptides (ViraFEST assay). The antigens of these receptors remain unknown. The sample was CD4+ T cells from blood, cultured in vitro, taken about 7 months after SARS-CoV-2 vaccination. The receptors were gathered from a human donor who had recovered from COVID-19.

This clonotype came up many times. The chain is built from TRBV7-6 and TRBJ2-7; TRBD1 might be the D (6 bases). Between the trimmed V and J ends, which lost 1 base and 2 bases, there was a span of 12 bases. In germline, CDR1 is SGHVS, CDR2 FNYEAQ. The CDR3 length is 15 residues. The CDR3 DNA reads as TGTGCCAGCAGCTTAGGCGGACAGCGAGCCTACGAGCAGTACTTC. This encodes CASSLGGQRAYEQYF.

This clonotype was observed a few times. This rearrangement joins TRBV29-1 to TRBJ2-7; D may be TRBD1 or TRBD2 (5 bases each). The CDR3 has 14 residues. The germline V and J ends were trimmed by 6 bases and 3 bases, with 18 bases remaining between them. The germline V gene has CDR1 SQVTM and CDR2 ANQGSEA. In nucleotides, the CDR3 is TGCAGCGTCTCCGTGGTACGGGGCTTCTACGAGCAGTACTTC. Encoded protein: CSVSVVRGFYEQYF.

This chain links TRBV27 with TRBJ2-2; 10 nucleotides line up with TRBD1. V gave up 5 bases and J gave up 5 bases; unmatched junction bases: 8. CDR3 size: 16 residues. Germline lookup yields CDR1 MNHEY and CDR2 SMNVEV (reference sequence). The CDR3 loop reads CASSLARGQGTGELFF. As DNA, the CDR3 is TGTGCCAGCAGTCTAGCCCGGGGACAGGGGACCGGGGAGCTGTTTTTT.

A few counts support this clonotype. CDR3 nucleotides: TGTGCCAGCAGCTCGACCGTCTGGTCAGGGGATGGCTACACCTTC. It specifies CASSSTVWSGDGYTF. This chain connects TRBV7-9 to TRBJ1-2; TRBD1 is a possible D gene (6 bases). CDR1 and CDR2 (germline): SEHNR, FQNEAQ (reference sequence). The CDR3 covers 15 residues. The V end lost 4 bases, the J end lost 6 bases, and 18 bases lay between the germline ends.

The gene calls are TRBV20-1 and TRBJ2-7; 13 bases agree with TRBD2. CDR3 length: 14 amino acids. The germline V gene encodes CDR1 DFQATT and CDR2 SNEGSKA (reference sequence). DNA for the CDR3: TGCAGCGCCCCCGGACTAGCGGGAGCTCGGGAGCAGTACTTC. This gives the protein CSAPGLAGAREQYF.

The chain joins TRBV10-3 to TRBJ2-1, with 8 positions matching TRBD2. The V segment lost 0 bases and the J segment 7 bases; nucleotides outside the gene matches: 8. Looked up from germline, CDR1 is ENHRY and CDR2 is SYGVKD. The CDR3 runs to 16 residues. This chain's CDR3 is CAISESMASGRNEQFF. The CDR3 bases are TGTGCCATCAGTGAGTCTATGGCTAGCGGGCGGAATGAGCAGTTCTTC.

This clonotype was recorded a few times. This chain links TRBV6-5 with TRBJ2-7, with a weak D call TRBD2 (6 bases). The CDR3 has 16 residues. CDR1 and CDR2 (germline): MNHEY, SVGAGI. Trimming left V 0 bases short and J 3 bases short, with 15 bases between. As DNA, the CDR3 is TGTGCCAGCAGTTACTCCGTCGGGACGCGGGACTACGAGCAGTACTTC. Its translation: CASSYSVGTRDYEQYF.

This chain uses TRBV28 with TRBJ1-1; no clear D. Looked up from germline, CDR1 is MDHEN and CDR2 is SYDVKM. The ends were cut back, 11 bases at V and 11 bases at J, with 21 bases in the middle. CDR3 length: 12 amino acids. The CDR3 DNA is TGTGCCGTAATAAGCGCACGCATTATGGCTTTCTTT. This translates into CAVISARIMAFF.